The rows below give T cell receptor beta chains drawn from one sample of a study of cytomegalovirus exposure and HLA in healthy donors. Using immunoSEQ multiplex PCR, the repertoire was profiled, and TCRdb retains in-frame clones only, with some absent. The top ten hold over 12% of the sample, which has approximately 220,000 clones, roughly 88% seen once. The source material was PBMCs. The source is a woman in her thirties in good health and CMV-seropositive. CDR3s include the opening cysteine and the closing phenylalanine or tryptophan. The D gene is left open where the match is weak. Clone size is not always given. Where it is, it says once, few, many or a class for expanded clones.

CDR3	DNA	D	V	J	size
CASGQGAAKNIQYF	TGTGCCAGCGGACAGGGGGCAGCCAAAAACATTCAGTACTTC	-	TRBV21-1	TRBJ2-4	-
CASSPGSPTYEQYF	TGTGCCAGCTCACCGGGCAGCCCCACCTACGAGCAGTACTTC	-	TRBV18	TRBJ2-7	-
CASTPGPINEQFF	TGTGCCAGCACGCCGGGCCCCATCAATGAGCAGTTCTTC	-	TRBV2	TRBJ2-1	-
CASNVQSSYEQYF	TGTGCCAGCAACGTCCAATCTTCCTACGAGCAGTACTTC	-	TRBV28	TRBJ2-7	-
CASSQDPDSRLLSVEAFF	TGTGCCAGCAGCCAAGACCCGGACAGTAGGCTCCTGAGTGTTGAAGCTTTCTTT	-	TRBV14	TRBJ1-1	once
CASRKLGTQYF	TGTGCCAGCAGAAAGTTGGGGACCCAGTACTTC	-	TRBV6-1	TRBJ2-5	-
CASADRARPKISNTGELFF	TGCGCCAGCGCAGACAGGGCTCGACCTAAAATCTCGAACACCGGGGAGCTGTTTTTT	TRBD1	TRBV5-1	TRBJ2-2	-
CASSTWTGGGYGYTF	TGCGCCAGCAGCACCTGGACAGGGGGCGGCTATGGCTACACCTTC	TRBD1	TRBV5-1	TRBJ1-2	-
CASRLGTGVNEKLFF	TGTGCCAGCAGACTTGGGACAGGGGTTAATGAAAAACTGTTTTTT	TRBD1	TRBV27	TRBJ1-4	-
CASSLGPNQPQHF	TGTGCCAGCAGCTTAGGTCCCAATCAGCCCCAGCATTTT	-	TRBV7-3	TRBJ1-5	few
CAISETNEKLFF	TGTGCCATCTCTGAGACTAATGAAAAACTGTTTTTT	-	TRBV6-1	TRBJ1-4	once
CASTLGGSGDEQYF	TGTGCCAGCACCCTCGGGGGTTCTGGCGACGAGCAGTACTTC	-	TRBV28	TRBJ2-7	-
CASRSISGKRGETQYF	TGTGCCAGCAGGTCGATTAGCGGGAAACGAGGAGAGACCCAGTACTTC	TRBD2	TRBV7-8	TRBJ2-5	-